This TCR beta chain derives from a study of shared clonotypes between healthy human individuals. The overall study: Aged between 18 and 49, the donors were a couple of women and a few men. CD4 naive cells filled three plates per donor, CD4 memory three, CD8 naive two and CD8 memory one.

In the study's own analysis: ImmunoSEQ sequences covered only the junction and lacked quality scores; filtering therefore differed. This table comes from immunoSEQ multiplex PCR, and its TCRdb copy is limited to in-frame clones, with some not included. V and J calls and clone size come straight from that table; D and trimming were deduced from the DNA. The table lists about 2.1 million clones, approximately 94% of them singletons. CD45RO negativity and positive selection for CCR7 defined naive CD8 cells, a population that excluded terminally differentiated effector memory CD45RA+ cells. Donors comprised healthy HIV-negative adults lacking recent acute infections or vaccinations. The germline CDR1 and CDR2 sequences are MNHEY and SMNVEV (reference sequence). Trimming shortened V by 5 bases and J by 1 base, and 12 bases separated the two germline ends. This CDR3 has 15 amino acids.

The origin of this receptor is a man younger than 30 in good health. Some clones in this sample may be carry-over from other donors' samples. Sequencing used naive CD8+ T cells from PBMCs. The chain uses TRBV27 and TRBJ1-5; D is uncertain. The CDR3 DNA follows: TGTGCCAGCAGTGAATATACACAGAGCAATCAGCCCCAGCATTTT. Translating it yields CASSEYTQSNQPQHF.